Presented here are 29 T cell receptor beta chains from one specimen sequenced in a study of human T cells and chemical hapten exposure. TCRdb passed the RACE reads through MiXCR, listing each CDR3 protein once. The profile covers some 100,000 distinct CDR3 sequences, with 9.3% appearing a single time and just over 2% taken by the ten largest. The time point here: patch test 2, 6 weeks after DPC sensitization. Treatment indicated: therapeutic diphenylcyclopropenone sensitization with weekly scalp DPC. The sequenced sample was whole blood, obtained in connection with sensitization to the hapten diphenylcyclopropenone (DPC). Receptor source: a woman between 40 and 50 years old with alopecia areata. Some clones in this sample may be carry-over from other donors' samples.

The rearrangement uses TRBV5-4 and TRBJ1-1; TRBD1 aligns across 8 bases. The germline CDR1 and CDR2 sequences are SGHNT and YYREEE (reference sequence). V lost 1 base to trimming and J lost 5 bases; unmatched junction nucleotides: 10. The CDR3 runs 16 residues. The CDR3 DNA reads TGTGCCAGCAGCTTGAACCAGGGGGCGGCAGCTACTGAAGCTTTCTTT. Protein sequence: CASSLNQGAAATEAFF.

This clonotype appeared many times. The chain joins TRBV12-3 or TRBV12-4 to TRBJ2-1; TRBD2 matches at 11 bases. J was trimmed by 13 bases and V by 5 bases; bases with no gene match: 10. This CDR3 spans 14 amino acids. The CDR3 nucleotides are TGTGCCAGCAGTCCGCGGCTACTAGCGGGAGATCAGTTCTTC. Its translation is CASSPRLLAGDQFF.

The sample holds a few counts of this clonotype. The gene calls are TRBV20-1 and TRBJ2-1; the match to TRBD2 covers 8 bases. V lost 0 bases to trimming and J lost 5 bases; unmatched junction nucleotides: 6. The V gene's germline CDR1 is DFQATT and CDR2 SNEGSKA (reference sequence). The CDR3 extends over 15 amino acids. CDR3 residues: CSARDIVAGNNEQFF. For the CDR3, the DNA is TGCAGTGCTAGAGATATCGTAGCGGGGAACAATGAGCAGTTCTTC.

The CDR3 sequence: CASSTLPGLHNEKLFF. In nucleotides, the CDR3 is TGTGCCAGCAGTACTCTTCCGGGACTCCATAATGAAAAACTGTTTTTT. The genes are TRBV27 and TRBJ1-4; D is possibly TRBD1 (5 bases). Germline loops: CDR1 MNHEY, CDR2 SMNVEV (reference sequence). This CDR3 is 16 amino acids long. Trimming took off 5 bases at V and 4 bases at J, with 17 bases between the two ends. The full variable domain, in which reference TRBV27 and TRBJ1-4 provide the parts outside the CDR3, is EAQVTQNPRYLITVTGKKLTVTCSQNMNHEYMSWYRQDPGLGLRQIYYSMNVEVTDKGDVPEGYKVSRKEKRNFPLILESPSPNQTSLYFCASSTLPGLHNEKLFFGSGTQLSVL.

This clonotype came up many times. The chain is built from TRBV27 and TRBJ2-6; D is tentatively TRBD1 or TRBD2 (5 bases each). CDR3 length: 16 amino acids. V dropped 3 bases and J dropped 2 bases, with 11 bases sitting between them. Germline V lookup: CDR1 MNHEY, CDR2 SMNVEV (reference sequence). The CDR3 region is CASSFGGSTGANVLTF. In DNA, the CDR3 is TGTGCCAGCAGTTTTGGGGGTTCAACTGGGGCCAACGTCCTGACTTTC.

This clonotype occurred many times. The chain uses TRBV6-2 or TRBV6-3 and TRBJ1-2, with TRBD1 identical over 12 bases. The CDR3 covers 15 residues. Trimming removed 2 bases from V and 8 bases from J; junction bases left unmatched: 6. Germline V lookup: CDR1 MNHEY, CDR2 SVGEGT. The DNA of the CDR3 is TGTGCCAGCAGTTACGGAAGGGACAGGGGGCGAGGCTACACCTTC. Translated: CASSYGRDRGRGYTF.

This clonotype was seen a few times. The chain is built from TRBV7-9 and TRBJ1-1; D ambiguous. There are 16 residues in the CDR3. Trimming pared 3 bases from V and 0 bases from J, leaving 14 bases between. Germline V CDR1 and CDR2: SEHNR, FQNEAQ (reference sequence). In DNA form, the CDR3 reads TGTGCCAGCAGCTTTATCTGGTCGACCATGAACACTGAAGCTTTCTTT. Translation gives CASSFIWSTMNTEAFF.

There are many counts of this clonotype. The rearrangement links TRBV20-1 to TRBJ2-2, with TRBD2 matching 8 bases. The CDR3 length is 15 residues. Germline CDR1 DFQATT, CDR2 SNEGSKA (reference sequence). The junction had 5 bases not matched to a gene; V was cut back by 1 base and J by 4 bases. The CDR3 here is CSARAGRVITGELFF. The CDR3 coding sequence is TGCAGTGCTAGAGCCGGGAGGGTCATCACCGGGGAGCTGTTTTTT.

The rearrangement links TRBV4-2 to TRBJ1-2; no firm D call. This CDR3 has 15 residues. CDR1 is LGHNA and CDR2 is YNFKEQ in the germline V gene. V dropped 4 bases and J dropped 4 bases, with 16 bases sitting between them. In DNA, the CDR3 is TGTGCCAGCAGCCCATTACTGATGGACGCCTATGGCTACACCTTC. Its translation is CASSPLLMDAYGYTF.

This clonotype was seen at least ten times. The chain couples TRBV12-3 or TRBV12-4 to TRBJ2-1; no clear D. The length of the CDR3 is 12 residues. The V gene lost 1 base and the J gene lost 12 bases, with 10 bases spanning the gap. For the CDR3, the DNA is TGTGCCAGCAGTTTAGGGAACCGTGGGCAGTTCTTC. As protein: CASSLGNRGQFF.

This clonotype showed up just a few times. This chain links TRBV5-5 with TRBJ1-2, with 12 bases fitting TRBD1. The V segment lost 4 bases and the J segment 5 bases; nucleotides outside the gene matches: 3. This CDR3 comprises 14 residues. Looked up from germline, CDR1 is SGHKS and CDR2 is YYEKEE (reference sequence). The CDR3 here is CASSAGQGAYGYTF. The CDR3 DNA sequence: TGTGCCAGCAGCGCGGGACAGGGGGCATATGGCTACACCTTC.

The CDR3 sequence is CATSPGQAIYEQYF. CDR3 DNA: TGTGCCACCTCACCGGGACAGGCCATCTACGAGCAGTACTTC. The chain carries TRBV5-4 and TRBJ2-7, with 8 bases identical to TRBD1. The length of the CDR3 is 14 residues. From germline, CDR1 is SGHNT and CDR2 YYREEE (reference sequence). V shed 9 bases and J 3 bases; nucleotides not matched to a gene: 11.

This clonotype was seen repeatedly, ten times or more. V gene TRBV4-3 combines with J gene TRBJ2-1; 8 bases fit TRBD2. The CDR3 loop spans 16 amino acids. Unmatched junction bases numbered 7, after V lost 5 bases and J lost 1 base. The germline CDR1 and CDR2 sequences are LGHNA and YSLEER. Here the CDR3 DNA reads TGCGCCAGCAGCTGGATAGCGGGAAGATCCTACAATGAGCAGTTCTTC. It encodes CASSWIAGRSYNEQFF.

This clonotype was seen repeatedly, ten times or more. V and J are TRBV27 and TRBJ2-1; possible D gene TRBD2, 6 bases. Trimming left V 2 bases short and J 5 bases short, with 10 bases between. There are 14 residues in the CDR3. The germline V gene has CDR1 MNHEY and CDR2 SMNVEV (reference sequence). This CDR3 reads CASSLRGRNNEQFF. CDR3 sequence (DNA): TGTGCCAGCAGTTTACGGGGGAGGAACAATGAGCAGTTCTTC.

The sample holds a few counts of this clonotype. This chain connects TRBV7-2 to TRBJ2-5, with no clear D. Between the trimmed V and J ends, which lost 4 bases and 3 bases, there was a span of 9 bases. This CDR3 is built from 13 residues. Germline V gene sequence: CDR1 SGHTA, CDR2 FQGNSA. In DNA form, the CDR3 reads TGTGCCAGCAGCTCCCCGGTCAAAGAGACCCAGTACTTC. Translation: CASSSPVKETQYF.

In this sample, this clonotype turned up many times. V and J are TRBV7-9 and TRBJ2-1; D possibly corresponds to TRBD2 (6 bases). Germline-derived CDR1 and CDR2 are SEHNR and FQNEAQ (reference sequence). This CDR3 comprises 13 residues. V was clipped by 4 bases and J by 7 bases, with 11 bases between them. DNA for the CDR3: TGTGCCAGCAGCTACCGGGAGTCGAATGAGCAGTTCTTC. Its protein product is CASSYRESNEQFF.

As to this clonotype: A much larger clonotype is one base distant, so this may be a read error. The CDR3 bases are TGTGCCAACAGTCCAACTAGGTCAGATACGCAGTATTTT. It yields the protein CANSPTRSDTQYF. The V call is TRBV27, the J call TRBJ2-3; perhaps TRBD2 as D (5 bases). This CDR3 contains 13 residues. The germline V gene encodes CDR1 MNHEY and CDR2 SMNVEV (reference sequence).

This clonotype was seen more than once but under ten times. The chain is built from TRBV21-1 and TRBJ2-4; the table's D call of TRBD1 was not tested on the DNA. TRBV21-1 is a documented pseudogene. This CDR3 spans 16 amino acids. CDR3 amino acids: CASTDRDRVAKNIQYF. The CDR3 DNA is TGTGCCAGCACGGACCGGGACAGGGTAGCCAAAAACATTCAGTACTTC.

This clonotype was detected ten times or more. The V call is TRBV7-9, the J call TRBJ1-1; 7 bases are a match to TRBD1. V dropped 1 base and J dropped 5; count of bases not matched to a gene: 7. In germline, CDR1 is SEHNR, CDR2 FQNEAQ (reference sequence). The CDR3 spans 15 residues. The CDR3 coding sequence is TGTGCCAGCAGCTTAGGAGGGGGCAGGGCTACTGAAGCTTTCTTT. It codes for CASSLGGGRATEAFF.

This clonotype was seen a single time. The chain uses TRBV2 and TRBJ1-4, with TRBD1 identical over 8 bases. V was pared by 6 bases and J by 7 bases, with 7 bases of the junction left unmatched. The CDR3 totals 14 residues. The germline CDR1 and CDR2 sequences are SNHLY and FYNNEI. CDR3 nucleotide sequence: TGTGCCAGCAGGGACAGGGCGGGAAGTGAAAAACTGTTTTTT. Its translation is CASRDRAGSEKLFF.

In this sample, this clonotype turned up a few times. CDR3 DNA: TGTGCCAGCAGCTTAAAACGGGACAGGGGGCCTTCGGAGACCCAGTACTTC. Encoded protein: CASSLKRDRGPSETQYF. The chain joins TRBV7-2 to TRBJ2-5, with TRBD1 identical over 12 bases. V lost 2 bases to trimming and J lost 5 bases; unmatched junction nucleotides: 9. CDR1 is SGHTA, CDR2 FQGNSA, per germline. The CDR3 sequence is 17 residues long.

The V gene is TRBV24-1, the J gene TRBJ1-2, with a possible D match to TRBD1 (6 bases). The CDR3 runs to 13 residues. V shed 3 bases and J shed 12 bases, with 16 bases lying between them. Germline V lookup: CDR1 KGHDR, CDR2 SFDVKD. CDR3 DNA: TGTGCCACCAGTGATCCTACTACAGGGATGGACACCTTC. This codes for CATSDPTTGMDTF.

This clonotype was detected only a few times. DNA for the CDR3: TGCAGTGCTTTAGCGGGAGGGGAAGAGACCCAGTACTTC. Translation gives CSALAGGEETQYF. V usage is TRBV20-1 and J usage is TRBJ2-5; 11 bases line up with TRBD2. The CDR3 totals 13 residues. Germline lookup yields CDR1 DFQATT and CDR2 SNEGSKA (reference sequence). V was clipped by 5 bases and J by 3 bases; unmatched bases: 2.

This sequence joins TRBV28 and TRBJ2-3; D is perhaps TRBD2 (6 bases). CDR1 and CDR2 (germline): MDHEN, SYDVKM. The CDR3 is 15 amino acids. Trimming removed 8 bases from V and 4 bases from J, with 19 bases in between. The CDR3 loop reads CASVGPGLRADTQYF. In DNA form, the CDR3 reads TGTGCCAGCGTTGGACCGGGACTCAGGGCAGATACGCAGTATTTT.

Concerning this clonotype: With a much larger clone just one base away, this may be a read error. The CDR3 sequence is CVISNSNQPQHF. CDR3 nucleotide sequence: TGTGTCATCAGCAATAGCAATCAGCCCCAGCATTTT. The rearrangement uses TRBV10-3 and TRBJ1-5, with D uncertain. In germline, CDR1 is ENHRY, CDR2 SYGVKD. This CDR3 contains 12 residues.

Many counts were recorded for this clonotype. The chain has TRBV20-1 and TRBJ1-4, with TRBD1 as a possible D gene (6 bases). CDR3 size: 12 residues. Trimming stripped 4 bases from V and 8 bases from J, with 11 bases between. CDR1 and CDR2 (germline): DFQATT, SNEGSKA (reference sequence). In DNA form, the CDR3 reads TGCAGTGCTATGGGGGCAAGGGAAAAACTGTTTTTT. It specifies CSAMGAREKLFF.

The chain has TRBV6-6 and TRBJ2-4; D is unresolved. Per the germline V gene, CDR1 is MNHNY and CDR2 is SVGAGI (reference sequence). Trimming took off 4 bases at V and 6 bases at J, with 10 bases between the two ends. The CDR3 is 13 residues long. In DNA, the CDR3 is TGTGCCAGCAGTTCCAGCCCGGGAAACATTCAGTACTTC. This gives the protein CASSSSPGNIQYF.

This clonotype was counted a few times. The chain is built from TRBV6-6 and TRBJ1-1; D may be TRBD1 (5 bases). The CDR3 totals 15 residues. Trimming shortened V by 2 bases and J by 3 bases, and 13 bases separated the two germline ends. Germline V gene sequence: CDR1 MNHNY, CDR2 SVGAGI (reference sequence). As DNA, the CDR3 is TGTGCCAGCAGTTACCCAGGAGAGGGGCACACTGAAGCTTTCTTT. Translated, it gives CASSYPGEGHTEAFF.

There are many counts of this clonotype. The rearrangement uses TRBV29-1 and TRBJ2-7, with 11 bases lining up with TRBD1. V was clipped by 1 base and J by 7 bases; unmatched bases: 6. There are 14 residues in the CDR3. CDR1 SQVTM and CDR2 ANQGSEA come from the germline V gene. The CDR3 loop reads CSVEAGTGGWEQYF. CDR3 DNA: TGCAGCGTTGAAGCGGGGACAGGGGGATGGGAGCAGTACTTC.